The entry that follows covers one TCR beta chain sequence. The same CDR3 arises from other DNA sequences in this sample as well. Generated by immunoSEQ multiplex PCR, the TCRdb table keeps only in-frame clones and is missing some. This sample has millions of clones; around 90% occur once, and the top ten carry 0.11% to 0.15%. The data derive from a study of shared clonotypes between healthy human individuals. The CDR3 contains 16 residues. Germline lookup yields CDR1 SGDLS and CDR2 YYNGEE. J was trimmed by 0 bases and V by 0 bases; bases with no gene match: 3. This receptor was taken from a man between 18 and 35 years old in good health. Sequenced input: naive CD4+ T cells sorted from blood. Subset defined: CD45RA+ positively selected. The chain employs TRBV9 and TRBJ2-1; TRBD2 matches 7 bases. CDR3 in amino acids: CASSVAGGSSYNEQFF. CDR3 coding DNA: TGTGCCAGCAGCGTAGCGGGCGGGAGCTCCTACAATGAGCAGTTCTTC.